This TCR beta chain was sequenced during a study of control samples from healthy donors and cancer patients. This CDR3 region has 16 residues. Germline values: CDR1 SGHVS, CDR2 FNYEAQ. The trim removed 1 base at V and 5 bases at J, leaving 5 bases unmatched. The protocol was immunoSEQ multiplex PCR, while the TCRdb copy is restricted to in-frame clones and leaves out a portion. This sample carries around 250,000 clones, over 75% of them seen once, and the ten largest clones take 13%. This clone has a handful of counts. The TCR comes from a woman in her fifties or sixties with lung cancer. The sample was PBMCs. The chain is built from TRBV7-6 and TRBJ1-5; TRBD1 matches at 10 bases. CDR3 coding DNA: TGTGCCAGCAGCTTAGGGTGGGGGACAGGGGATCAGCCCCAGCATTTT. Encoded protein: CASSLGWGTGDQPQHF.